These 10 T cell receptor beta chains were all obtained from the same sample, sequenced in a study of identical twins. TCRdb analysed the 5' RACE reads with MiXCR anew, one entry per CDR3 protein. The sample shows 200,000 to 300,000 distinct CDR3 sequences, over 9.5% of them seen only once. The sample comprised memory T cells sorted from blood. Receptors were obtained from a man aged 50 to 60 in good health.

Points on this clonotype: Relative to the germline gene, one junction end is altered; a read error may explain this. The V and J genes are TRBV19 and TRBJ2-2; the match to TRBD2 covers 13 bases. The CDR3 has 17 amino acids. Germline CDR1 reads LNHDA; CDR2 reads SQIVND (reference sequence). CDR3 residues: CASSPRTSGSGTGELVF. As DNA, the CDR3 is TGTGCCAGTAGTCCTCGGACTAGCGGGAGCGGTACCGGGGAGCTGGTTTTT.

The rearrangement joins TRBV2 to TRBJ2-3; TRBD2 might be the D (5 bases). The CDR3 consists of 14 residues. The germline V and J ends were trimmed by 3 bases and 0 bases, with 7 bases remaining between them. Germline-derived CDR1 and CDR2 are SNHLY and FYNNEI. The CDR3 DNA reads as TGTGCCAGCAGTGATCGGACTAGCACAGATACGCAGTATTTT. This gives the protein CASSDRTSTDTQYF.

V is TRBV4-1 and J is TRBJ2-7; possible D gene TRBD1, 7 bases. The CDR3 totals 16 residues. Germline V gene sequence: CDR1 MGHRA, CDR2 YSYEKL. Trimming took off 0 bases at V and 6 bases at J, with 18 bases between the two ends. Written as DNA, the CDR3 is TGCGCCAGCAGCCAAGATCGAGGAGGGGGCTACTCCGAGCAGTACTTC. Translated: CASSQDRGGGYSEQYF.

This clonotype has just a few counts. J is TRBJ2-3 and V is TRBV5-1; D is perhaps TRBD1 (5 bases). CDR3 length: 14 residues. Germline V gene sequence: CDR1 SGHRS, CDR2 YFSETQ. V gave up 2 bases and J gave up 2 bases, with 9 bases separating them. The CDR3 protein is CASSFATVTDTQYF. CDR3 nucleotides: TGCGCCAGCAGCTTCGCGACAGTCACAGATACGCAGTATTTT.

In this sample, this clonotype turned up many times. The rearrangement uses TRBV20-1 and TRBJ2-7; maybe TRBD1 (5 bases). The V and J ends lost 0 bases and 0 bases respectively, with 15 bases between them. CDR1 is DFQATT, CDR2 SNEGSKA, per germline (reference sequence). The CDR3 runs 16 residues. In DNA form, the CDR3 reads TGCAGTGCTAGAGATAAAGGCAGGGCAATCTCCTACGAGCAGTACTTC. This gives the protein CSARDKGRAISYEQYF.

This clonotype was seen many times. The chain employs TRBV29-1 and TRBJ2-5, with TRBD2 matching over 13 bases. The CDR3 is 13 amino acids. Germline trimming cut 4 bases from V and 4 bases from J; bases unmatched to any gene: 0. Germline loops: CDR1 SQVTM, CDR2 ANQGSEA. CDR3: CSVGTSGRETQYF. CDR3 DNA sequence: TGCAGCGTTGGGACTAGCGGGAGAGAGACCCAGTACTTC.

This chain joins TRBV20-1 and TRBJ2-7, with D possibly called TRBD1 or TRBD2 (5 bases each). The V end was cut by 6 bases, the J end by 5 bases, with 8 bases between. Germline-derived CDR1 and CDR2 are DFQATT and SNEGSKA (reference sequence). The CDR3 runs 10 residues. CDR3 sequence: CSAWDHEQYF. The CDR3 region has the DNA TGCAGTGCCTGGGACCACGAGCAGTACTTC.

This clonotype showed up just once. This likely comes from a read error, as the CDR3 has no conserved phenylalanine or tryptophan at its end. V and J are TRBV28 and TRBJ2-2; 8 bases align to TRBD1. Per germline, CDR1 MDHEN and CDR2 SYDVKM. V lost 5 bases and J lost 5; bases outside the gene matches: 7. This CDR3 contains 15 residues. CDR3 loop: CASSADRAGTGELFI. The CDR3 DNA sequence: TGTGCCAGCAGTGCGGACAGGGCGGGAACCGGGGAGCTGTTTATT.

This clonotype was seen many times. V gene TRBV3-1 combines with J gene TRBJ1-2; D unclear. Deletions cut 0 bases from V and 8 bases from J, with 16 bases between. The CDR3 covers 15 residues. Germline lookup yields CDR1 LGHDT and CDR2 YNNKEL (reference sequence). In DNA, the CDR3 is TGTGCCAGCAGCCAAGACCGACTGAATGAAGAAGGCTACACCTTC. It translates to CASSQDRLNEEGYTF.

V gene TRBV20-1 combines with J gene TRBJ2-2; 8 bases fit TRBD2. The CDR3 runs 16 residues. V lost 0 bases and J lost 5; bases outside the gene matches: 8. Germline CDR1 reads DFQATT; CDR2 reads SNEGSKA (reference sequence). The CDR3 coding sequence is TGCAGTGCTAGAGATGCAGCGGGGGCCCAAACCGGGGAGCTGTTTTTT. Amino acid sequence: CSARDAAGAQTGELFF.